This T cell receptor (beta chain) was observed in a study of shared clonotypes between healthy human individuals. Looking at the study overall: Researchers assigned three CD4 naive, three CD4 memory, two CD8 naive and one CD8 memory plate to each donor.

Overall study findings and caveats: Non-shared clonotypes had lower generation probabilities than those shared by all four donors. Larger estimated richness was generally recorded for naive subsets relative to memory subsets.

CD45RO-negative cells were positively selected for CCR7, leaving out terminally differentiated effector memory CD45RA+ cells. Clones were sequenced by immunoSEQ multiplex PCR, and TCRdb holds only the in-frame ones, with some missing. This sample carries about 2.2 million clones, roughly 91% of them seen once, and the ten largest clones take approximately 1.7%. Concerning this clone itself: Its antigen is currently unknown.

V was shortened by 3 bases and J by 3 bases, with 13 bases between the two germline ends. Looked up from germline, CDR1 is WNHNN and CDR2 is SYGVQD (reference sequence). This CDR3 region has 15 residues. Sequenced: naive CD8+ T cells from PBMCs. The clonotype comes from a man between 18 and 29 years old in good health. Some clones in this sample may be carry-over from other donors' samples. The chain employs TRBV10-1 and TRBJ2-3; a weak D match, TRBD1 (5 bases). CDR3 DNA: TGCGCCAGCAGTGACACCCCTAAGGGGACAGATACGCAGTATTTT. It yields the protein CASSDTPKGTDTQYF.